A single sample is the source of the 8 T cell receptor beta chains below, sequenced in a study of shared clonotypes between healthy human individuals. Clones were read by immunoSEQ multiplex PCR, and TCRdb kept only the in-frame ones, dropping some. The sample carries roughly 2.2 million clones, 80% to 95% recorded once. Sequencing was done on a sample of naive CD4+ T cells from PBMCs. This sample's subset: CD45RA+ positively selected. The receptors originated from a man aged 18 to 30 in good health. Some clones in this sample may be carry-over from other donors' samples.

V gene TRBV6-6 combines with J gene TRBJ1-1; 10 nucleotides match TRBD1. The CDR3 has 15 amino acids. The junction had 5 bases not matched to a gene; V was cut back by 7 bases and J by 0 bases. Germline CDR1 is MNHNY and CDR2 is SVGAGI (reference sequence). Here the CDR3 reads CASTPGQGLNTEAFF. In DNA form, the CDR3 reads TGTGCCAGCACCCCGGGACAGGGGCTGAACACTGAAGCTTTCTTT.

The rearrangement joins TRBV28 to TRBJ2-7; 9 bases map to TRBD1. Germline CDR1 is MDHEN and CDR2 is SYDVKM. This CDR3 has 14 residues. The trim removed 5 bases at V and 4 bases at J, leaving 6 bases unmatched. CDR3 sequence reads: CASSRQGVAYEQYF. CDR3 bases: TGTGCCAGCAGTCGACAGGGGGTAGCGTACGAGCAGTACTTC.

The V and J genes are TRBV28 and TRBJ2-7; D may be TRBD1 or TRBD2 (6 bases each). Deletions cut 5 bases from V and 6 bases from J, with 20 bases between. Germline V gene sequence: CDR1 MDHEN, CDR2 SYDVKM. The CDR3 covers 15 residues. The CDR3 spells CASSVTGAVRGEQYF. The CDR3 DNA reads TGTGCCAGCAGTGTTACGGGGGCAGTTCGGGGCGAGCAGTACTTC.

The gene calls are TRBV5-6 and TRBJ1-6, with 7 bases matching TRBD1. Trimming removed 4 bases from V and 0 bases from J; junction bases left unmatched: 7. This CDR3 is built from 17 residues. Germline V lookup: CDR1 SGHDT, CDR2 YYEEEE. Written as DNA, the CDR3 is TGTGCCAGCAGCGAGGGACAGCCCGCCTCCTATAATTCACCCCTCCACTTT. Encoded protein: CASSEGQPASYNSPLHF.

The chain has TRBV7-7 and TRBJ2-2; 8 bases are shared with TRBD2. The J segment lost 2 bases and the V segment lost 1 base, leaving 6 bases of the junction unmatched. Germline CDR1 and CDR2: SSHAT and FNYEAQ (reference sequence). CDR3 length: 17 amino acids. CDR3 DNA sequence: TGTGCCAGCAGCTTAGGGCCCCTAGCGGGTAACACCGGGGAGCTGTTTTTT. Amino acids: CASSLGPLAGNTGELFF.

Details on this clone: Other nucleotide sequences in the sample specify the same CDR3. DNA of the CDR3: TGCGCCAGCAGCCAAGCCCTAGCGGAGACCCAGTACTTC. It yields the protein CASSQALAETQYF. The V gene is TRBV4-1, the J gene TRBJ2-5, with a possible D match to TRBD2 (6 bases). CDR1 and CDR2 from the germline V gene are MGHRA and YSYEKL. Trimming took 1 base from V and 5 from J, leaving 8 bases between them. The CDR3 is 13 residues long.

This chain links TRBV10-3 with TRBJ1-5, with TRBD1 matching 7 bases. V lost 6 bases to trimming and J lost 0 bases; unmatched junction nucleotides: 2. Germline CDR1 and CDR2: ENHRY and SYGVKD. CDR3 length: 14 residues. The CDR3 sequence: CAIRDRSSNQPQHF. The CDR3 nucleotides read TGTGCCATCAGGGACAGGAGTAGCAATCAGCCCCAGCATTTT.

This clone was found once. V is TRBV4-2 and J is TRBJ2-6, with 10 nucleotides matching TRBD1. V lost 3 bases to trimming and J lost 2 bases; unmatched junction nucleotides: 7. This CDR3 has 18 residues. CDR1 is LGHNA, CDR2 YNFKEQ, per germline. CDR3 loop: CASSQPGTGATGANVLTF. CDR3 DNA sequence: TGTGCCAGCAGCCAGCCCGGGACAGGGGCTACTGGGGCCAACGTCCTGACTTTC.